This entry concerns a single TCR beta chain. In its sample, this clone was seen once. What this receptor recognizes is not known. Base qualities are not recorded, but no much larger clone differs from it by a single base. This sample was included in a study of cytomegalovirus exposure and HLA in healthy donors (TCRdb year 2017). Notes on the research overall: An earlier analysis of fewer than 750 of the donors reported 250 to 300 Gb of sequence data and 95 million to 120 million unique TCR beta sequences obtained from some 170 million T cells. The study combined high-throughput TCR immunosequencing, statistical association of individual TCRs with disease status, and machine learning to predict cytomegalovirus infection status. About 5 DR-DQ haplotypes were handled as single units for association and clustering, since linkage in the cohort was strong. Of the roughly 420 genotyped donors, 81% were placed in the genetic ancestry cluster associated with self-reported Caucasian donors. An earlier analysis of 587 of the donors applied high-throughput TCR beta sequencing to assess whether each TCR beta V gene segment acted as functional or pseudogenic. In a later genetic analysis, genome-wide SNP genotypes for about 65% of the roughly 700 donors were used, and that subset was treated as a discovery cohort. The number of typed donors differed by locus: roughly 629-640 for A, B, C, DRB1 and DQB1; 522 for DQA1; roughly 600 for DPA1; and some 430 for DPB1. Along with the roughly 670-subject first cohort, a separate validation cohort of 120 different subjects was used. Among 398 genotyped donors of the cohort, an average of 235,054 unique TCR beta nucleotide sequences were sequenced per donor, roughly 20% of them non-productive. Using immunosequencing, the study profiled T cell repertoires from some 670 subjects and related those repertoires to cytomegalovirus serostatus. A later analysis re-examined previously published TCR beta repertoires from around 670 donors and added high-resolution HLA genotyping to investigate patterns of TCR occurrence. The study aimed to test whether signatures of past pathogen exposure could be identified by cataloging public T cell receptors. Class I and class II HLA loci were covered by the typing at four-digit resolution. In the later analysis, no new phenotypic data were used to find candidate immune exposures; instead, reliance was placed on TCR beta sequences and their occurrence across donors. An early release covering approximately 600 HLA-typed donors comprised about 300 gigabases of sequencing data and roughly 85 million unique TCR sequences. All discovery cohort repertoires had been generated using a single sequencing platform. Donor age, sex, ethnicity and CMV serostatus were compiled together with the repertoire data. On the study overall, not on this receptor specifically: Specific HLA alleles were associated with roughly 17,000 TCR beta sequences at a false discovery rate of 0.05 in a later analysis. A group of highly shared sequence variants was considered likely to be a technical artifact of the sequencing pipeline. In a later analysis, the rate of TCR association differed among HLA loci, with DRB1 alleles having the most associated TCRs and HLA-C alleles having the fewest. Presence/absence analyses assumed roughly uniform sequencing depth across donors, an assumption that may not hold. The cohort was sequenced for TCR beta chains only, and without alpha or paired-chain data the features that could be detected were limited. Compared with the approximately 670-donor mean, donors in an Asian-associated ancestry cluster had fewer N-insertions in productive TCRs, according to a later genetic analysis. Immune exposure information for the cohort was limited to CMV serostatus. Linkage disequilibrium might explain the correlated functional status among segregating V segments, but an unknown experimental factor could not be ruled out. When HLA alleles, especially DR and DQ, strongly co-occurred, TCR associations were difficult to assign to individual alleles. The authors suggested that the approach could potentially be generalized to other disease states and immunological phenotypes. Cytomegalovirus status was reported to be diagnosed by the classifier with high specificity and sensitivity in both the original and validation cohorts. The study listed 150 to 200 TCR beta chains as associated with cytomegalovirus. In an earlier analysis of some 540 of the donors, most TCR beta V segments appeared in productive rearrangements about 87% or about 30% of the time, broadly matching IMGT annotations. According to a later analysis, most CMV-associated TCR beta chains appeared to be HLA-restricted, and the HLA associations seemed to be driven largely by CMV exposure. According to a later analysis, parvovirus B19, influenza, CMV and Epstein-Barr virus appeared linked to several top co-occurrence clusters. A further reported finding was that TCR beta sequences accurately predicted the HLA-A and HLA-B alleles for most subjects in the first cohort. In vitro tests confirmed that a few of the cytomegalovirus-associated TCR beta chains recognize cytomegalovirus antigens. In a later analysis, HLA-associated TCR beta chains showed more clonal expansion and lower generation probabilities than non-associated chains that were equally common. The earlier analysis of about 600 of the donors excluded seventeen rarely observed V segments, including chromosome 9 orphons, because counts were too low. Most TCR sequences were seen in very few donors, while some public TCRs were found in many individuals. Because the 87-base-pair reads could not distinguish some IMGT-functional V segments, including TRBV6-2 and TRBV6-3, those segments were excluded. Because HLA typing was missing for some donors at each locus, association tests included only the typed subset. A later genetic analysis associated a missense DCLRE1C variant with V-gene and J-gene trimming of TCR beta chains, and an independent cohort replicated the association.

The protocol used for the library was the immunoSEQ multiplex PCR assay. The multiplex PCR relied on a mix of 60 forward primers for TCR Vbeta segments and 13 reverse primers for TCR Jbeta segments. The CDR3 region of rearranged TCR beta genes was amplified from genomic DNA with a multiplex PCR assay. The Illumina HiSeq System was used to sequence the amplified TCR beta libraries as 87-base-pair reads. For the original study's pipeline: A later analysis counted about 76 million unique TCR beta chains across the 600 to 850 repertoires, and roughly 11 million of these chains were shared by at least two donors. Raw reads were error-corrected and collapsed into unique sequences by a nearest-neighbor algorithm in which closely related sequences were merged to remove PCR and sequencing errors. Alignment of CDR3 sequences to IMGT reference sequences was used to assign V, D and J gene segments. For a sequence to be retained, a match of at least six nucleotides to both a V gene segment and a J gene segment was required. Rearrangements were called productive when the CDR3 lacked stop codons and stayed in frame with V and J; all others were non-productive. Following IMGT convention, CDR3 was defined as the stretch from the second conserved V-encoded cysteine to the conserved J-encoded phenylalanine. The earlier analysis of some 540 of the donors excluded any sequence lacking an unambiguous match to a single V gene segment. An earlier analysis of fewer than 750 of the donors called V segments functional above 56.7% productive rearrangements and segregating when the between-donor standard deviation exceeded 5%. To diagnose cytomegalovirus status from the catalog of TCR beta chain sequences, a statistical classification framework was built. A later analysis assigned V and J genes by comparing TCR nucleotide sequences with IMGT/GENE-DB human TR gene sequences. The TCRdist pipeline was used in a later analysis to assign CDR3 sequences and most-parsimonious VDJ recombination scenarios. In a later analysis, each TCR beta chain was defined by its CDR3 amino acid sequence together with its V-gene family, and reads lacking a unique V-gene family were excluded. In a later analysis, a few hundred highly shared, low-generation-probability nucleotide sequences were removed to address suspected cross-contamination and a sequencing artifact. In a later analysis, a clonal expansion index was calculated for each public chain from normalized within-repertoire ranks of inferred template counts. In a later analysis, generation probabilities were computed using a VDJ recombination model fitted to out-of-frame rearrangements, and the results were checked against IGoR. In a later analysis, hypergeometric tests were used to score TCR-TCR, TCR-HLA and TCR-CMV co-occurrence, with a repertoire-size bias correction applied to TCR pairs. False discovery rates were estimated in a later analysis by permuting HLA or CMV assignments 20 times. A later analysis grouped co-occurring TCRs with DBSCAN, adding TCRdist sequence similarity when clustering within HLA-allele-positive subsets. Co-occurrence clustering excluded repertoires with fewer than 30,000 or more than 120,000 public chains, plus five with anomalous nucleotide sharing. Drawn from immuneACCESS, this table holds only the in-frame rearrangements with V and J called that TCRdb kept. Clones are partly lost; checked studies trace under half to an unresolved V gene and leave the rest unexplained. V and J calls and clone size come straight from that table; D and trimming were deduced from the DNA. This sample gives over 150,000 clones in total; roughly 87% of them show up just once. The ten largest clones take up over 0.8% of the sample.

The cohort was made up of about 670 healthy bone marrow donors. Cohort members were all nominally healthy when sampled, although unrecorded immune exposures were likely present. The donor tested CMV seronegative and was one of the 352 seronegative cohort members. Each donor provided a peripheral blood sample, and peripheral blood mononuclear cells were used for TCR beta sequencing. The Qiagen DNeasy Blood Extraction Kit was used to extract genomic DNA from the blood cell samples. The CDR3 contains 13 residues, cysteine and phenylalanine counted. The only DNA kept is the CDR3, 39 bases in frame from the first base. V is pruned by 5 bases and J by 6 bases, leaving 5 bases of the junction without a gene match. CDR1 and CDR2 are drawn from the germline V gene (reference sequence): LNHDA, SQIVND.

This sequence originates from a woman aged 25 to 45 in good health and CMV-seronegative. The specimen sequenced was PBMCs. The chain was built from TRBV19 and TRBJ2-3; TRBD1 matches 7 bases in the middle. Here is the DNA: TGTGCCAGTAGTTGGGTCAGGGGGGATACGCAGTATTTT. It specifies CASSWVRGDTQYF.